These T cell receptor beta chains were read from a single sample in a study of siplizumab effects on memory and regulatory T cells. The data were produced by immunoSEQ multiplex PCR, yet TCRdb's version contains in-frame clones alone and is incomplete. The profile shows 70,000 or so clones, about 89% of them singletons. The sequencing input was CD8+ T cells sorted from blood. These receptors all stem from a human donor in good health. The CDR3 runs from the conserved cysteine through the conserved F or W. Fields, in order: V gene, J gene, clone size, D gene, CDR3 protein, CDR3 DNA. A D gene is named only where the DNA matches it firmly. A clone size is listed for some rows: how often the clone was seen (once, few, many), or a class if it is expanded.

>TRBV6-6|TRBJ1-2|-|TRBD1
CASSYLTGGADGYTF
TGTGCCAGCAGTTACTTAACAGGGGGCGCAGATGGCTACACCTTC
>TRBV25-1|TRBJ2-2|-|-
CASSKGEAGELFF
TGTGCCAGCAGCAAAGGGGAGGCCGGGGAGCTGTTTTTT
>TRBV14|TRBJ2-7|-|TRBD2
CASSPKGPGLVHEQYF
TGTGCCAGCAGCCCCAAGGGTCCGGGACTAGTTCACGAGCAGTACTTC
>TRBV25-1|TRBJ2-2|-|-
CASSVTGNTGELFF
TGTGCCAGCAGTGTGACAGGGAACACCGGGGAGCTGTTTTTT
>TRBV7-6|TRBJ2-1|-|TRBD2
CASSLGQTSGGFNEQFF
TGTGCCAGCAGCTTAGGGCAGACTAGCGGGGGATTCAATGAGCAGTTCTTC
>TRBV18|TRBJ2-7|-|-
CASSPPPLTYEQYF
TGTGCCAGCTCACCACCGCCACTAACCTACGAGCAGTACTTC
>TRBV5-6|TRBJ2-5|-|-
CASSWASQGTQYF
TGTGCCAGCAGCTGGGCCAGCCAGGGGACCCAGTACTTC
>TRBV10-3|TRBJ1-1|-|-
CAISEGSWGQEGEAFF
TGTGCCATCAGTGAAGGAAGTTGGGGACAAGAAGGTGAAGCTTTCTTT
>TRBV5-6|TRBJ2-7|-|TRBD1
CASSLVGQGLKEQYF
TGTGCCAGCAGCTTGGTGGGACAGGGGCTGAAAGAGCAGTACTTC
>TRBV5-1|TRBJ2-7|once|TRBD1
CASRDSGTGVHEQYF
TGCGCCAGCAGAGACTCCGGGACAGGGGTCCACGAGCAGTACTTC
>TRBV4-1|TRBJ1-1|-|-
CASSQTPMNTEAFF
TGCGCCAGCAGCCAAACCCCGATGAACACTGAAGCTTTCTTT
>TRBV5-8|TRBJ2-3|once|-
CASTPGRTVEYF
TGTGCCAGCACCCCTGGCCGGACGGTGGAATATTTT
>TRBV4-1|TRBJ2-3|-|-
CASSQVEGSADTQYF
TGCGCCAGCAGCCAAGTTGAAGGGAGTGCAGATACGCAGTATTTT
>TRBV27|TRBJ2-1|-|-
CASSTSGAYNEQFF
TGTGCCAGCAGTACCTCCGGAGCCTACAATGAGCAGTTCTTC